This TCR beta chain was obtained from a study of PD-1 blockade in classical Hodgkin lymphoma. Clones were sequenced by immunoSEQ multiplex PCR, and TCRdb holds only the in-frame ones, with some missing. The sample holds some 12,000 clones, about 68% seen once. Germline V gene lookup returns CDR1 SEHNR and CDR2 FQNEAQ (reference sequence). Losses at the gene ends were 4 bases for V and 8 bases for J; bases not matched to a gene: 8. The CDR3 has 15 amino acids. Study results and limitations: Later analyses included only patients treated at least 1 year post-ASCT. Reports described newly diagnosed patients as having lower baseline TCR diversity than healthy donors.

There are a few counts of this clone. The antigen is not known. Each of the patients experienced relapse following autologous stem cell transplantation, and their brentuximab vedotin exposure differed. The gene calls are TRBV7-9 and TRBJ1-4; TRBD1 aligns across 9 bases. Sequencing was performed on peripheral blood mononuclear cells (PBMCs), taken at baseline. The source of this sequence is a human donor with classical Hodgkin lymphoma. This CDR3 reads CASSSPTGGREKLFF. CDR3 nucleotide sequence: TGTGCCAGCAGCTCGCCGACAGGGGGGAGGGAAAAACTGTTTTTT.